Sequencing of this T cell receptor beta chain was carried out in a study of circulating and synovial CD4+ cells in juvenile arthritis. Whole-study results and caveats: These blood cells shared more CDR3 sequences with synovium than bulk blood.

The table came from immunoSEQ multiplex PCR; TCRdb's copy has only in-frame clones and leaves some out. The sample lists tens of thousands of clones; about 95% were seen once. This CDR3 has 13 amino acids. V gave up 5 bases and J gave up 5 bases; unmatched junction bases: 5. Germline assignment: CDR1 SEHNR and CDR2 FQNEAQ (reference sequence). Details on this clone: The antigen is undetermined.

Material for sequencing was CD4+ T cells from blood. The chain is built from TRBV7-9 and TRBJ1-1; TRBD1 agrees at 7 bases. The sequence was collected from a human donor with juvenile idiopathic arthritis. The CDR3 loop reads CASSLQGNTEAFF. CDR3 sequence (DNA): TGTGCCAGCAGCCTACAGGGGAATACTGAAGCTTTCTTT.